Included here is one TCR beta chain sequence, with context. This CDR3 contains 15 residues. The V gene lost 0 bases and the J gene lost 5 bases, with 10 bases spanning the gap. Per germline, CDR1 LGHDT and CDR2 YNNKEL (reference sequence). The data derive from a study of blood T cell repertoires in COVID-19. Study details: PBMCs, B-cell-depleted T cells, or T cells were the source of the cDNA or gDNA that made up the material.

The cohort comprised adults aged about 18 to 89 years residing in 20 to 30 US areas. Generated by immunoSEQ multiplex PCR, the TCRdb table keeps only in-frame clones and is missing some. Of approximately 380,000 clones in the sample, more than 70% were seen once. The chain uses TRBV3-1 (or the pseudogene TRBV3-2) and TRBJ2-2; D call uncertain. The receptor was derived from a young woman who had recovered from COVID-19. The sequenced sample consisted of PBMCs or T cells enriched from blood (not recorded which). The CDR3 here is CASSQDLQATGELFF. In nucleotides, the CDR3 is TGTGCCAGCAGCCAAGATCTCCAGGCAACCGGGGAGCTGTTTTTT.